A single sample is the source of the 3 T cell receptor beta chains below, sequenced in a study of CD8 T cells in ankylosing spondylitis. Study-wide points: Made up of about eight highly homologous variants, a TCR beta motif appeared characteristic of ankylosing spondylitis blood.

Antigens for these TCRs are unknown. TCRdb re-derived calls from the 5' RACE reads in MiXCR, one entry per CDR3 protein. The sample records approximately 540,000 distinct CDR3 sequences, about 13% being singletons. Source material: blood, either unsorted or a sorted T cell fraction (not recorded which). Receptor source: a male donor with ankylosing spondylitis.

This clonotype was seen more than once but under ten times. Here the CDR3 reads CASSLAGGESGNTIYF. The CDR3 DNA sequence: TGTGCCAGCAGCTTAGCAGGGGGCGAATCTGGAAACACCATATATTTT. V gene TRBV7-2 combines with J gene TRBJ1-3, with TRBD1 matching over 7 bases. The CDR3 contains 16 residues. Germline V gene sequence: CDR1 SGHTA, CDR2 FQGNSA. The V segment lost 0 bases and the J segment 1 base; nucleotides outside the gene matches: 3.

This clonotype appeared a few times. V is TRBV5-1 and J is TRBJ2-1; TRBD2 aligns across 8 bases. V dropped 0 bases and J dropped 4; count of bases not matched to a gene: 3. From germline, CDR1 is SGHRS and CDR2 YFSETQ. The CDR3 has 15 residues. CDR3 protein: CASSLAREVYNEQFF. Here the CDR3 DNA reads TGCGCCAGCAGCTTGGCGCGGGAGGTGTACAATGAGCAGTTCTTC.

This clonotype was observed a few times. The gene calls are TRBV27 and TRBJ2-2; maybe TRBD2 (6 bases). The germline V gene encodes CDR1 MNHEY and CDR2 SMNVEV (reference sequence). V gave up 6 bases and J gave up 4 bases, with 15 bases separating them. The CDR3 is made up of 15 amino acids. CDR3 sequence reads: CASSVQRAGTGELFF. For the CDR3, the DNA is TGTGCCAGCAGCGTACAGCGGGCGGGCACCGGGGAGCTGTTTTTT.